The sequence of this T cell receptor (beta chain) was determined in a study of vaccination effects on CD4 cells after COVID-19. Regarding the study as a whole: Early post-infection timepoints were absent, and convalescent patients were few. Marked clonal contraction of infection- and vaccine-induced clones was seen late after vaccination.

TCRdb keeps only in-frame clones here, not all; method: immunoSEQ multiplex PCR. The table includes over 55,000 clones, 75% detected once. ViraFEST assay sequencing came after antigen-specific CD4+ T cells were expanded with viral peptide pools. Following a roughly ten-day culture, CD4+ T cells were purified. According to the study, vaccine recipients showed no prior SARS-CoV-2 infection and negative nucleocapsid antibodies. The culture medium for over 1.5 million PBMC per well included 9.5 to 10 IU/ml IL-2 and around 9.8 ug/ml peptides. In the cultures, half the medium was exchanged for IL-2 medium on days 3 and 7. A remark on this clone: Its cognate antigen is unknown.

The CDR3 consists of 15 residues. Germline V CDR1 and CDR2: SGHDT, YYEEEE. Trimming stripped 4 bases from V and 5 bases from J, with 18 bases between. The gene calls are TRBV5-6 and TRBJ2-5; D not certain. Here the sequenced sample was CD4+ T cells from PBMCs cultured with HCoV-OC43 spike peptides, taken before COVID-19 vaccination. Subset noted: HCoV-OC43 spike overlapping peptide pool stimulation. This TCR was sampled from a human donor who received a COVID-19 vaccine. Written as DNA, the CDR3 is TGTGCCAGCAGCACTGGAGCCCGGGTATCCGAGACCCAGTACTTC. It translates to CASSTGARVSETQYF. The variable domain in full, completed from reference TRBV5-6 and TRBJ2-5, reads DAGVTQSPTHLIKTRGQQVTLRCSPKSGHDTVSWYQQALGQGPQFIFQYYEEEERQRGNFPDRFSGHQFPNYSSELNVNALLLGDSALYLCASSTGARVSETQYFGPGTRLLVL.